The sequence of this TCR beta chain was determined in a study of cytomegalovirus exposure and HLA in healthy donors. Study-wide findings and caveats: The only immune exposure information that was available was CMV serostatus.

The PCR made use of 60 Vbeta and 13 Jbeta primers. Method: immunoSEQ multiplex PCR; TCRdb's copy keeps in-frame clones and lacks some. The sample lists over 150,000 clones; around 80% were seen once. In the case of this clone: Antigen: not known.

From germline, CDR1 is SGHRS and CDR2 YFSETQ. The CDR3 has 15 residues. After removal of 2 bases from V and 10 bases from J, the junction contained 11 bases not matched to a gene. This rearrangement joins TRBV5-1 to TRBJ2-1, with 8 bases identical to TRBD2. This clonotype was sampled from a woman aged 55 to 70 in good health and CMV-seropositive. The sample consisted of PBMCs. CDR3 sequence: CASSLGLAQGREQFF. The CDR3, as DNA: TGCGCCAGCAGCTTAGGACTAGCCCAGGGGAGAGAGCAGTTCTTC.